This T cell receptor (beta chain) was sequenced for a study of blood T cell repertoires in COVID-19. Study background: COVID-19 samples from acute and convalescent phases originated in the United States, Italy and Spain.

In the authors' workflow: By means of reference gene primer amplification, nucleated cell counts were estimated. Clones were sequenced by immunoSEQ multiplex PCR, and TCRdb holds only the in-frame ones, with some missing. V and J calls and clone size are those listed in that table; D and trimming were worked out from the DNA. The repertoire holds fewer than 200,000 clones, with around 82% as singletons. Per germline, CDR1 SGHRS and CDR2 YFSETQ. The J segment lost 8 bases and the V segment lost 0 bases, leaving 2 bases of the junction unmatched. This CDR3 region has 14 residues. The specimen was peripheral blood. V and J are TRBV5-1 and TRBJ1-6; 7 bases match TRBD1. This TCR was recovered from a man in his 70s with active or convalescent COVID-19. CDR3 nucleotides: TGCGCCAGCAGCTTGGGACAGGGTCATTCACCCCTCCACTTT. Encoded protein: CASSLGQGHSPLHF.